A single sample is the source of the 8 T cell receptor beta chains below, sequenced in a study of T cell clonality in common variable immunodeficiency. Libraries were prepared by immunoSEQ multiplex PCR; TCRdb keeps only in-frame clonotypes and omits some of them. Observed in the sample are about 40,000 clones, none of them singletons. What was sequenced was peripheral blood mononuclear cells. The origin of the receptors is a person between 18 and 75 years old in good health.

This clone has a count of ten or more. CDR3 region: CASSSDRVNTEAFF. CDR3 DNA, as far as it was read: TGTGCCAGCAGCTCGGACAGGGTGAACACTGAA. The V and J genes are TRBV5-4 and TRBJ1-1; TRBD1 aligns across 8 bases. The read terminates 3 residues before the CDR3 end, so the remaining end is supplied by the germline J gene. The CDR3 extends over 14 amino acids. J was trimmed by 0 bases and V by 3 bases; bases with no gene match: 1. Germline CDR1 SGHNT, CDR2 YYREEE (reference sequence).

This clone showed up many times. The read ends 3 residues shy of where the CDR3 ends; the end is completed using the germline J gene. V and J are TRBV10-1 and TRBJ1-1; 8 bases fit TRBD1. Germline CDR1 reads WNHNN; CDR2 reads SYGVQD (reference sequence). V lost 7 bases to trimming and J lost 1 base; unmatched junction nucleotides: 5. The CDR3 consists of 14 residues. The sequenced part of the CDR3 DNA is TGCGCCAGCAATTTGGACAGGGCGAACACTGAA. This encodes CASNLDRANTE. The entire CDR3 protein is CASNLDRANTEAFF.

This clone was seen many times. The CDR3 goes on 3 residues after the read ends, and that part is filled in from the germline J gene. The chain joins TRBV2 to TRBJ2-7; a possible D gene is TRBD1 (6 bases). Looked up from germline, CDR1 is SNHLY and CDR2 is FYNNEI. Trimming stripped 3 bases from V and 3 bases from J, with 9 bases between. The CDR3 consists of 13 residues. The DNA read from the CDR3 is TGTGCCAGCAGTGACCTCAGGGGCTACGAG. The encoded protein is CASSDLRGYE. The entire CDR3 sequence reads CASSDLRGYEQYF.

This clone has only a few counts. The observed sequence ends 3 residues before the CDR3 terminus, with the missing tail filled in from the germline J gene. The chain carries TRBV7-9 and TRBJ2-3, with 9 bases that match TRBD1. Germline CDR1 reads SEHNR; CDR2 reads FQNEAQ (reference sequence). The junction had 5 bases not matched to a gene; V was cut back by 5 bases and J by 2 bases. CDR3 length equals 15 residues. CDR3: CASSPGQGITDTQYF. Incomplete CDR3 DNA: TGTGCCAGCAGCCCGGGACAGGGAATCACAGATACG.

This clone was picked up many times. CDR3: CASSSWLASSYNEQFF. Incomplete CDR3 DNA: TGTGCCAGCAGTAGCTGGCTAGCCAGCTCCTACAATGAG. The chain recombines TRBV12-3 or TRBV12-4 with TRBJ2-1; perhaps TRBD2 as D (5 bases). From the germline J gene comes the end of the CDR3, since the read stops 3 residues before it. Trimming took off 5 bases at V and 0 bases at J, with 14 bases between the two ends. This CDR3 has 16 amino acids.

This clone was counted many times. The DNA read from the CDR3 is TGTGCCAGCAGCTCTCTGACTACCTCCGGGGAG. It encodes CASSSLTTSGE. The whole CDR3 protein is CASSSLTTSGELFF. The V gene is TRBV7-6, the J gene TRBJ2-2, with D possibly TRBD2 on 5 matching bases. The read halts 3 residues ahead of the CDR3 end, with the missing end drawn from the germline J gene. The CDR3 contains 14 residues. Trimming took off 4 bases at V and 6 bases at J, with 12 bases between the two ends. CDR1 and CDR2 (germline): SGHVS, FNYEAQ.

The table lists this clone with many counts. Read coverage stops 3 residues before the CDR3 terminus; the germline J gene supplies the remainder. The J gene is TRBJ2-3, the V gene TRBV20-1; no clear D. The V gene's germline CDR1 is DFQATT and CDR2 SNEGSKA (reference sequence). This CDR3 region has 14 residues. This CDR3 is CSASNLNPSGTQYF. The sequenced part of the CDR3 DNA is TGCAGTGCTAGTAATCTGAATCCATCCGGGACG.

This clone came up many times. From the germline J gene comes the end of the CDR3, since the read stops 3 residues before it. The chain joins TRBV20-1 to TRBJ1-5; possible D gene TRBD1, 6 bases. CDR3 length equals 14 residues. The V gene's germline CDR1 is DFQATT and CDR2 SNEGSKA (reference sequence). Deletions cut 0 bases from V and 1 base from J, with 7 bases between. The CDR3 sequence: CSARDRGSNQPQHF. The DNA read from the CDR3 is TGCAGTGCTAGAGACAGGGGAAGCAATCAGCCC.